The T cell receptor beta chain described here comes from a study of blood T cell repertoires in COVID-19. On the study more broadly: The study drew acute and convalescent COVID-19 samples from the United States, Italy and Spain.

Authors' analysis steps: Using reference gene primer amplification, nucleated cell counts were estimated. This table comes from immunoSEQ multiplex PCR, and its TCRdb copy is limited to in-frame clones, with some not included. V and J calls and clone size follow that table, whereas D and trimming were derived from the DNA. The sample has some 100,000 clones; approximately 89% are singletons. Trimming at V came to 2 bases and at J to 4 bases, leaving 5 bases not matched to a gene. Germline V gene lookup returns CDR1 SGHTA and CDR2 FQGTGA. The length of the CDR3 is 15 residues. The V gene is TRBV7-3, the J gene TRBJ2-7; 10 bases agree with TRBD2. Sequencing was carried out using peripheral blood. The origin of this receptor is a man aged 45-65 years with acute or convalescent COVID-19. The CDR3 coding sequence is TGTGCCAGCAGCTTAGGGCTAGCGGGAGTTTACGAGCAGTACTTC. Its protein product is CASSLGLAGVYEQYF.